These 6 T cell receptor beta chains originate from one sample sequenced in a study of blood T cells in healthy people across ages. The authors ran a second PCR of roughly 6 to 11 cycles using a sample-barcoded 5' primer and a J-beta primer mix. TCRdb called the 5' RACE reads again in MiXCR, with one record for every CDR3 protein. The sample has about 290,000 distinct CDR3 sequences, about 25% seen once. Sequencing used blood. The receptors derive from a woman aged 70-85 years in good health.

The table lists this clonotype with a few counts. This may arise from a read error, as a much more abundant clone is one base away. V is TRBV28 and J is TRBJ2-7; the D gene is possibly TRBD2 (7 bases). Per germline, CDR1 MDHEN and CDR2 SYDVKM. The CDR3 totals 15 residues. CDR3 in DNA: TGTGCCAGCAGTTTACGTGAGAACAGGGACTACGTGCAGTACTTC. Its translation: CASSLRENRDYVQYF.

The gene calls are TRBV4-3 and TRBJ2-6; a possible D gene is TRBD1 (5 bases). This CDR3 region has 17 residues. Germline V lookup: CDR1 LGHNA, CDR2 YSLEER. Trimming pared 3 bases from V and 0 bases from J, leaving 12 bases between. CDR3 amino acids: CASSQSTVSSGANVLTF. In nucleotides, the CDR3 is TGCGCCAGCAGCCAGTCGACAGTAAGCTCTGGGGCCAACGTCCTGACTTTC.

In the case of this clonotype: One end of the junction varies from germline; a read error may be responsible. V is TRBV2 and J is TRBJ2-5; 9 nucleotides line up with TRBD1. The CDR3 runs to 13 residues. Germline CDR1 and CDR2: SNHLY and FYNNEI. This CDR3 is CASLGQGQETQHF. CDR3 DNA sequence: TGTGCCAGCCTGGGACAGGGTCAAGAGACCCAGCACTTC.

This clonotype came up a few times. V usage is TRBV6-1 and J usage is TRBJ2-6; 7 nucleotides align to TRBD2. Germline CDR1 and CDR2: MNHNS and SASEGT. The CDR3 totals 15 residues. V was clipped by 7 bases and J by 2 bases; unmatched bases: 5. CDR3 DNA sequence: TGTGCCAGCATGATGGGAGGGGCTGGGGCCAACGTCCTGACTTTC. Translation: CASMMGGAGANVLTF.

The table lists this clonotype with a few counts. The V and J genes are TRBV6-1 and TRBJ1-1, with D perhaps TRBD1 (6 bases). Trimming pared 7 bases from V and 0 bases from J, leaving 18 bases between. The CDR3 is 16 amino acids. Per the germline V gene, CDR1 is MNHNS and CDR2 is SASEGT. The CDR3 region is CASTPEPGVMNTEAFF. CDR3 nucleotide sequence: TGTGCCAGCACCCCTGAGCCAGGGGTGATGAACACTGAAGCTTTCTTT.

The chain links TRBV5-1 to TRBJ2-1; D remains unclear. This CDR3 is 15 amino acids long. CDR1 SGHRS and CDR2 YFSETQ come from the germline V gene. The ends were cut back, 5 bases at V and 0 bases at J, with 12 bases in the middle. In DNA, the CDR3 is TGCGCCAGCAGTAACAGCGCAAACTCCTACAATGAGCAGTTCTTC. It encodes CASSNSANSYNEQFF.